Listed below are T cell receptor beta chains from one sample, sequenced in a study of cytomegalovirus exposure and HLA in healthy donors. Generated by immunoSEQ multiplex PCR, the TCRdb table keeps only in-frame clones and is missing some. The profile shows hundreds of thousands of clones, 76% of them singletons. The source material was PBMCs. The receptors were sampled from a man younger than 30 in good health and CMV-seronegative. CDR3s include the opening cysteine and the closing phenylalanine or tryptophan. A D gene is named only where the DNA matches it firmly. The size of a clone is reported for some rows only, either as once, few or many, or as a class for expanded clones.

v_call: TRBV7-9; clone_size: .; d_call: TRBD1; j_call: TRBJ2-6; cdr3_aa: CASSPGTGYTAGANVLTF; cdr3_nt: TGTGCCAGCAGCCCAGGGACAGGGTATACGGCTGGGGCCAACGTCCTGACTTTC
v_call: TRBV28; clone_size: .; d_call: TRBD2; j_call: TRBJ2-2; cdr3_aa: CASSRDREAGELFF; cdr3_nt: TGTGCCAGCAGTCGGGACCGGGAGGCCGGGGAGCTGTTTTTT
v_call: TRBV2; clone_size: .; d_call: .; j_call: TRBJ2-2; cdr3_aa: CASSEMEGGELFF; cdr3_nt: TGTGCCAGCAGTGAAATGGAGGGAGGGGAGCTGTTTTTT
v_call: TRBV6-5; clone_size: .; d_call: .; j_call: TRBJ2-7; cdr3_aa: CASSYSTGIYEQYF; cdr3_nt: TGTGCCAGCAGTTACTCGACAGGAATCTACGAGCAGTACTTC
v_call: TRBV6-1; clone_size: few; d_call: TRBD1; j_call: TRBJ1-2; cdr3_aa: CASSSLTGENYGYTF; cdr3_nt: TGTGCCAGCAGTTCGTTAACAGGGGAGAACTATGGCTACACCTTC
v_call: TRBV2; clone_size: few; d_call: .; j_call: TRBJ2-7; cdr3_aa: CASSESEFKGFPRTYEQYF; cdr3_nt: TGTGCCAGCAGTGAGTCGGAGTTTAAAGGATTTCCTCGGACCTACGAGCAGTACTTC
v_call: TRBV2; clone_size: .; d_call: TRBD1; j_call: TRBJ1-5; cdr3_aa: CASRSGTGGGQPQHF; cdr3_nt: TGTGCCAGCAGATCCGGGACAGGGGGAGGTCAGCCCCAGCATTTT
v_call: TRBV2; clone_size: .; d_call: TRBD2; j_call: TRBJ2-5; cdr3_aa: CASSGASGSETQYF; cdr3_nt: TGTGCCAGCAGTGGGGCTAGCGGGAGCGAGACCCAGTACTTC
v_call: TRBV6-1; clone_size: .; d_call: .; j_call: TRBJ1-2; cdr3_aa: CASSDPAGPSGGYTF; cdr3_nt: TGTGCCAGCAGTGACCCGGCGGGCCCCTCGGGTGGCTACACCTTC
v_call: TRBV10-1; clone_size: .; d_call: .; j_call: TRBJ1-2; cdr3_aa: CASSRDTSYGYTF; cdr3_nt: TGCGCCAGCAGTCGGGACACTTCGTATGGCTACACCTTC
v_call: TRBV21-1; clone_size: .; d_call: .; j_call: TRBJ2-4; cdr3_aa: CASSNHTSSAAKNIQYF; cdr3_nt: TGTGCCAGCAGCAATCATACTAGCAGCGCGGCCAAAAACATTCAGTACTTC
v_call: TRBV9; clone_size: .; d_call: TRBD2; j_call: TRBJ2-2; cdr3_aa: CASSVAPGTTADTGELFF; cdr3_nt: TGTGCCAGCAGCGTAGCCCCCGGGACTACCGCCGACACCGGGGAGCTGTTTTTT
v_call: TRBV27; clone_size: .; d_call: .; j_call: TRBJ2-7; cdr3_aa: CASSLTGRLHEQYF; cdr3_nt: TGTGCCAGCAGTTTGACAGGCAGACTCCACGAGCAGTACTTC
v_call: TRBV5-4; clone_size: few; d_call: TRBD1; j_call: TRBJ1-4; cdr3_aa: CASSSPGQDGEKLFF; cdr3_nt: TGTGCCAGCAGCTCTCCGGGACAGGATGGCGAAAAACTGTTTTTT
v_call: TRBV5-1; clone_size: once; d_call: TRBD1; j_call: TRBJ1-2; cdr3_aa: CASSLGPGQGATF; cdr3_nt: TGCGCCAGCAGCTTGGGGCCGGGACAGGGGGCCACCTTC
v_call: TRBV11-2; clone_size: once; d_call: .; j_call: TRBJ2-1; cdr3_aa: CASSLDGALGAERRFF; cdr3_nt: TGTGCCAGCAGCTTAGATGGGGCTTTAGGGGCAGAGCGAAGGTTCTTC
v_call: TRBV7-3; clone_size: once; d_call: .; j_call: TRBJ1-2; cdr3_aa: CASSPLGASGYGYTF; cdr3_nt: TGTGCCAGCAGCCCCCTGGGGGCCTCGGGGTATGGCTACACCTTC
v_call: TRBV5-4; clone_size: .; d_call: TRBD1; j_call: TRBJ2-5; cdr3_aa: CASSLGTGRSGETQYF; cdr3_nt: TGTGCCAGCAGCTTGGGGACAGGGCGTTCAGGGGAGACCCAGTACTTC